What follows is one T cell receptor (beta chain) and its context. Its cognate antigen is unknown. These data belong to a study of shared clonotypes between healthy human individuals. The CDR3 runs to 12 residues. CDR1 is SQVTM, CDR2 ANQGSEA, per germline. V was pared by 4 bases and J by 11 bases, with 17 bases between. Study conclusions and caveats: Despite large depth, rarefaction showed incomplete sorted-subset sequencing.

Naive CD8 isolation took CD45RO-negative cells positively selected for CCR7 and excluded terminally differentiated effector memory CD45RA+ cells. Method: immunoSEQ multiplex PCR; TCRdb's copy keeps in-frame clones and lacks some. The sample contains 550,000 to 650,000 clones, 95% to 97% of which appear only once. The TCR sequence derives from a woman in her thirties in good health. The sample comprised naive CD8+ T cells sorted from blood. The genes are TRBV29-1 and TRBJ1-1; tentative D call: TRBD1 (6 bases). The CDR3 DNA reads TGCAGCGTTGCCAGGGGAGAGGGGGGCGCTTTCTTT. Its translation is CSVARGEGGAFF.